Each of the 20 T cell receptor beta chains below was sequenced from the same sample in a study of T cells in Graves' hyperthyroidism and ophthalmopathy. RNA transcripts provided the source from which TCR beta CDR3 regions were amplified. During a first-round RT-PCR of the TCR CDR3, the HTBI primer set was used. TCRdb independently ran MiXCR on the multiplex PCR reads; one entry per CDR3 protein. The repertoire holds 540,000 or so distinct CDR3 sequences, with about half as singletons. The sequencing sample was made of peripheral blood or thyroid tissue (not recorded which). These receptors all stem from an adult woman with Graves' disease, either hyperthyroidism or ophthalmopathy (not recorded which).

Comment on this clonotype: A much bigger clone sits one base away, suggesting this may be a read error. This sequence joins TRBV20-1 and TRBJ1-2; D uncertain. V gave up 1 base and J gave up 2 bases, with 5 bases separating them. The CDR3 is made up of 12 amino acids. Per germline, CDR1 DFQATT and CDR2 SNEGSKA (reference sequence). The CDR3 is CSARVRNYGYTF. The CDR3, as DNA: TGCAGTGCTAGAGTGAGAAACTATGGCTACACCTTC.

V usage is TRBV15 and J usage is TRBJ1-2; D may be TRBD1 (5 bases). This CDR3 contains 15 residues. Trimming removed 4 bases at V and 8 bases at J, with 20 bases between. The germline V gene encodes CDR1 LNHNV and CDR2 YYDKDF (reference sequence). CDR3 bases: TGTGCCACCAGCAAGAGGGGAGGGGAGACTGGCGGCTACACCTTC. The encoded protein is CATSKRGGETGGYTF.

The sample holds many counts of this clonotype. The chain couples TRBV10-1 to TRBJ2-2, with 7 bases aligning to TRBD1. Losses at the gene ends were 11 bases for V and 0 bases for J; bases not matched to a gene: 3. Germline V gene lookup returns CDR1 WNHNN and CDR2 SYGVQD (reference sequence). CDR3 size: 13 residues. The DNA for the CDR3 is TGCGCCGTTCAGGGGGCGAACACCGGGGAGCTGTTTTTT. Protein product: CAVQGANTGELFF.

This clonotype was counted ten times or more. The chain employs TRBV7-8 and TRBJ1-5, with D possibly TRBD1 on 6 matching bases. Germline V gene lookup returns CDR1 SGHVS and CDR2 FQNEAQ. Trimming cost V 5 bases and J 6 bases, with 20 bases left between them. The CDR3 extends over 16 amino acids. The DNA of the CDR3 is TGTGCCAGCAGCCCTTTTCCCCCGGGGGCGGGTCAGCCCCAGCATTTT. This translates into CASSPFPPGAGQPQHF.

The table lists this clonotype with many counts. The CDR3 is CASSSRRATNYGYTF. CDR3 DNA: TGTGCCAGTAGTTCACGCCGGGCCACTAACTATGGCTACACCTTC. This chain connects TRBV19 to TRBJ1-2; D unresolved. V lost 5 bases to trimming and J lost 0 bases, with 13 bases between them. The CDR3 is 15 amino acids. Germline CDR1 is LNHDA and CDR2 is SQIVND (reference sequence).

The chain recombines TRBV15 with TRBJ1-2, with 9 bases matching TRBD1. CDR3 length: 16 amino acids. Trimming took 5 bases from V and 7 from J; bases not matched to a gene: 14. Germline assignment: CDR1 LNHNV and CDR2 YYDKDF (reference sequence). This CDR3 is CATSQAGTGRQTGYTF. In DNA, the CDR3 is TGTGCCACCAGCCAAGCCGGGACAGGGCGTCAGACTGGCTACACCTTC.

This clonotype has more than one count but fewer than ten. CDR3 protein: CSASGTEVNTQYF. DNA of the CDR3: TGCAGTGCTAGTGGGACCGAGGTCAATACGCAGTATTTT. This chain joins TRBV20-1 and TRBJ2-3; either TRBD1 or TRBD2 may supply D (5 bases each). The CDR3 consists of 13 residues. CDR1 and CDR2 (germline): DFQATT, SNEGSKA (reference sequence). Trimming removed 3 bases from V and 7 bases from J, with 14 bases in between.

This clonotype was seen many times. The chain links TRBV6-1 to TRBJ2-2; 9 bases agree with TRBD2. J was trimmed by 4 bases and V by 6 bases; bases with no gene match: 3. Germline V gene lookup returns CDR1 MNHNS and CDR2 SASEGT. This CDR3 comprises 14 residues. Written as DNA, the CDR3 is TGTGCCAGCAGCCTAGCGGGATTCACCGGGGAGCTGTTTTTT. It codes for CASSLAGFTGELFF.

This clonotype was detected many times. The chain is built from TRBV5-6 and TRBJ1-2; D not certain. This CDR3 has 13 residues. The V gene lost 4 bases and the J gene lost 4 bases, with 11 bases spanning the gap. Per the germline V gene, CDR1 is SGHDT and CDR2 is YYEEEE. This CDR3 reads CASSTSDGYGYTF. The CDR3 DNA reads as TGTGCCAGCAGCACTTCTGACGGCTATGGCTACACCTTC.

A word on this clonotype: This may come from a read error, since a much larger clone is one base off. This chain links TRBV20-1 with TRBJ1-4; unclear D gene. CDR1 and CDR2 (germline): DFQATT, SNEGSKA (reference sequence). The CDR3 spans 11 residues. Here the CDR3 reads CSASLHEELFF. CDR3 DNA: TGCAGTGCTTCCCTACATGAAGAACTGTTTTTT.

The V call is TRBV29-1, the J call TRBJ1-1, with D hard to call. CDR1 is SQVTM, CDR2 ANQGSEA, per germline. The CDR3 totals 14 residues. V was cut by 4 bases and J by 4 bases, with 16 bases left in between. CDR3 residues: CSVVSLHVGTEAFF. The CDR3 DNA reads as TGCAGCGTTGTAAGTCTACACGTAGGCACTGAAGCTTTCTTT.

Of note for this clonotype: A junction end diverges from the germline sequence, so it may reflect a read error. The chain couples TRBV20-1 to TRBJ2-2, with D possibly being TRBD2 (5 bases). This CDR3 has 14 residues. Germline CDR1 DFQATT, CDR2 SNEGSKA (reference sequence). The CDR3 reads CSARVARRTGELSW. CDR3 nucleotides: TGCAGTGCTAGAGTGGCTAGGCGAACCGGGGAGCTGTCTTGG.

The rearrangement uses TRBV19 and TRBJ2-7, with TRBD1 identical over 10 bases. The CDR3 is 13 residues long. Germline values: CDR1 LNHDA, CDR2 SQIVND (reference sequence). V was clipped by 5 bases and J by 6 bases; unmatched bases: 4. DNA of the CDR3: TGTGCCAGTAGTTCTCGACAGGGGGCCGAGCAGTACTTC. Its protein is CASSSRQGAEQYF.

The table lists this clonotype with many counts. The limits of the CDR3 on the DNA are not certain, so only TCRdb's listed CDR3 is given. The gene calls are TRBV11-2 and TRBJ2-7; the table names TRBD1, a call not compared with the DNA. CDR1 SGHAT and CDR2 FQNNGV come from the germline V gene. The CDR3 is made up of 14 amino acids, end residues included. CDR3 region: CASSLVGAGSGPQF.

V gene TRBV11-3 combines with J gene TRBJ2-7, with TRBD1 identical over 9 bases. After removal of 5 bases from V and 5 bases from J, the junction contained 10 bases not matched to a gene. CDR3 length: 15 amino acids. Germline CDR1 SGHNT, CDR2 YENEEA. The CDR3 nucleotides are TGTGCCAGCAGCAAGCGCGCCGGGACAGGGCACGAGCAGTACTTC. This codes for CASSKRAGTGHEQYF. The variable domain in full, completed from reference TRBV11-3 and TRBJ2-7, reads EAGVVQSPRYKIIEKKQPVAFWCNPISGHNTLYWYLQNLGQGPELLIRYENEEAVDDSQLPKDRFSAERLKGVDSTLKIQPAELGDSAVYLCASSKRAGTGHEQYFGPGTRLTVT.

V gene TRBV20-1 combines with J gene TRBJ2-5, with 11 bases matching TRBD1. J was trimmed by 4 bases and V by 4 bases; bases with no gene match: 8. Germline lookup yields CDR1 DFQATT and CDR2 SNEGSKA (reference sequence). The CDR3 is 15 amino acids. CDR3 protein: CSATGQGAFGETQYF. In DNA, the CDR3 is TGCAGTGCTACTGGACAGGGGGCCTTTGGAGAGACCCAGTACTTC.

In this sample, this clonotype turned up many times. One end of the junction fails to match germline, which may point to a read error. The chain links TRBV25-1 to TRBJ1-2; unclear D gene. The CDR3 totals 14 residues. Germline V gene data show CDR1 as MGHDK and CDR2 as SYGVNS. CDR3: CASSPAGANYGYTF. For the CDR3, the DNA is TGCGCCAGCAGCCCCGCGGGAGCTAACTATGGCTACACCTTC.

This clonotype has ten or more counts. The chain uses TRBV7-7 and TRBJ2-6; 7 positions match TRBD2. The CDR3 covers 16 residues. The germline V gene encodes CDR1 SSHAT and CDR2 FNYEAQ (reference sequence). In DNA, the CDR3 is TGTGCTGGGGGGGGTCCCACAAGCTCTGGGGCCAACGTCCTGACTTTC. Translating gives CAGGGPTSSGANVLTF.

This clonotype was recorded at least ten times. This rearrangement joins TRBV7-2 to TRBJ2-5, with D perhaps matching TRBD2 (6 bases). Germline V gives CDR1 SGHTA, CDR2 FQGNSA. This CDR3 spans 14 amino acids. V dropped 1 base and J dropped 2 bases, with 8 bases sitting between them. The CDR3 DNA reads TGTGCCAGCAGCTTAGGCGGGGCTCAAGAGACCCAGTACTTC. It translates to CASSLGGAQETQYF. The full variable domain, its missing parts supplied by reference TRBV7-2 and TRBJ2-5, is GAGVSQSPSNKVTEKGKDVELRCDPISGHTALYWYRQSLGQGLEFLIYFQGNSAPDKSGLPSDRFSAERTGGSVSTLTIQRTQQEDSAVYLCASSLGGAQETQYFGPGTRLLVL.

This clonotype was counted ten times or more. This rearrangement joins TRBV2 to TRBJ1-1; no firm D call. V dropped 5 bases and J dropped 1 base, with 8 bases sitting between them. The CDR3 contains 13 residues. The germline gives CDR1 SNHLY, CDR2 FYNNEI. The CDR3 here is CASSTDGNTEAFF. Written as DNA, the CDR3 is TGTGCCAGCAGTACCGACGGGAACACTGAAGCTTTCTTT.